This is a list of T cell receptor beta chains from one sample in a study of radiation and T cells in renal cell carcinoma. Sequencing was performed with immunoSEQ multiplex PCR; in TCRdb, only in-frame clones are kept and a portion is missing. The sample consists of tens of thousands of clones, around four fifths of them appearing once. The sequenced sample was blood, obtained from a patient whose treatment included radiotherapy and nephrectomy. These receptor sequences come from a woman aged 55-70 years with renal cell carcinoma. Each CDR3 is given with its conserved first and last residue. The D gene is left open where the match is weak. Rows may omit the clone size; those that give it use once, few, many or a size class.

v_gene	j_gene	d_gene	abundance	CDR3nt	CDR3aa
TRBV11-2	TRBJ2-7	.	few	TGTGCCAGCAGCTCTCGTCCCCACGAGCAGTACTTC	CASSSRPHEQYF
TRBV11-2	TRBJ1-6	.	.	TGTGCCAGCAGCTTAGTCGGCAGGCCCTTGAGCTCCTATAATTCACCCCTCCACTTT	CASSLVGRPLSSYNSPLHF
TRBV13	TRBJ2-5	.	.	TGTGCCAGCAGCTTAAGGTCTGGGGGCCTATCGTACCAAGAGACCCAGTACTTC	CASSLRSGGLSYQETQYF
TRBV4-2	TRBJ2-1	.	.	TGTGCCAGCAGCCAACTTAGCTTTAGCTCCTACAATGAGCAGTTCTTC	CASSQLSFSSYNEQFF
TRBV5-4	TRBJ1-1	.	.	TGTGCCAGCAGCGGGTCTACAGGGTACACTGAAGCTTTCTTT	CASSGSTGYTEAFF
TRBV2	TRBJ1-5	.	few	TGTGCCAGCATCCCAGGGATCAATCAGCCCCAGCATTTT	CASIPGINQPQHF
TRBV2	TRBJ2-5	.	.	TGTGCCAGCAGCGAGCGGCCTAATCAAGAGACCCAGTACTTC	CASSERPNQETQYF
TRBV29-1	TRBJ1-2	.	.	TGCAGCGTTGAACCGTCCGCGGGGGGCTACACCTTC	CSVEPSAGGYTF
TRBV7-9	TRBJ1-2	.	.	TGTGCCAGCAGCTTGGTCGGGAGGGCCTATGGCTACACCTTC	CASSLVGRAYGYTF
TRBV6-6	TRBJ1-5	.	.	TGTGCCAGCAGCCCTAGCGGCCCTCAGCCCCAGCATTTT	CASSPSGPQPQHF
TRBV14	TRBJ2-1	.	.	TGTGCCAGCAGCCAAGACCGAGCGGATAATGAGCAGTTCTTC	CASSQDRADNEQFF
TRBV19	TRBJ2-1	TRBD2	.	TGTGCCAGTAGTCTGGGGACTAGCGGGAGGAATGAGCAGTTCTTC	CASSLGTSGRNEQFF
TRBV4-1	TRBJ2-7	.	.	TGCGCCAGCAGCCAAGAGGGGGGGGCAACCTCCTACGAGCAGTACTTC	CASSQEGGATSYEQYF
TRBV28	TRBJ1-2	TRBD1	.	TGTGCCAGCAGTTCGGGACAGGGGGCCTATGGCTACACCTTC	CASSSGQGAYGYTF
TRBV28	TRBJ1-6	TRBD1	.	TGTGCCAGCAGTTCTCCAGGGGACAGGGGGTTGGGCGGCCATAATTCACCCCTCCACTTT	CASSSPGDRGLGGHNSPLHF
TRBV5-8	TRBJ1-1	TRBD1	.	TGTGCCAGCAGCCAAAGGACAGGGGGAACTGAAGCTTTCTTT	CASSQRTGGTEAFF
TRBV6-1	TRBJ1-2	.	.	TGTGCCAGCCGGGAAGGAGGGGCACTCCTTAACTATGGCTGCACCTTC	CASREGGALLNYGCTF
TRBV23-1	TRBJ1-2	.	.	TGCGCCAGCAGTCCTCCGGGCACCCCTTGGAAGAGCGGCTACACCTTC	CASSPPGTPWKSGYTF
TRBV5-6	TRBJ1-2	.	.	TGTGCCAGCAGTTATGGACAGCGGAACTATGGCTACACCTTC	CASSYGQRNYGYTF
TRBV5-4	TRBJ2-3	.	.	TGTGCCAGCACCAACTTACCCCCAGATACGCAGTATTTT	CASTNLPPDTQYF
TRBV9	TRBJ2-7	TRBD1	.	TGTGCCAGCAGCGTAGGACAGGGGGCGTCCTACGAGCAGTACTTC	CASSVGQGASYEQYF
TRBV30	TRBJ1-1	TRBD1	.	TGTGCCTGGAGAAAAGACAGGGGGCTCGGGGTGAACACTGAAGCTTTCTTT	CAWRKDRGLGVNTEAFF
TRBV6-4	TRBJ1-1	.	.	TGTGCCAGCAGTGAGGGATTCCACTCCACTGAAGCTTTCTTT	CASSEGFHSTEAFF
TRBV18	TRBJ1-3	.	once	TGTGCCAGCTCACCAGCGGGCCTGAAGGGTGGAAACACCATATATTTT	CASSPAGLKGGNTIYF
TRBV28	TRBJ1-2	TRBD1	.	TGTGCCAGCAGTTCGACGGGACAGGATGTGACAGGCTACACCTTC	CASSSTGQDVTGYTF
TRBV15	TRBJ2-7	.	.	TGTGCCACCACTTTAGGAGGGGAGCAGTACTTC	CATTLGGEQYF
TRBV7-9	TRBJ2-1	.	few	TGTGCCAGCAGCTTAGCACTAGTGGATGAGCAGTTCTTC	CASSLALVDEQFF
TRBV7-2	TRBJ2-1	.	.	TGTGCCAGCAGCTTAGTAGGGGGGGGTTCCCTCTACAATGAGCAGTTCTTC	CASSLVGGGSLYNEQFF
TRBV4-3	TRBJ1-2	TRBD1	.	TGCGCCAGCAGCCACTCTCGCGGAGGACAGGGCTATGGCTACACCTTC	CASSHSRGGQGYGYTF
TRBV28	TRBJ2-7	.	few	TGTGCCAGCAGTCCACGGTGGGAGCAGTACTTC	CASSPRWEQYF
TRBV25-1	TRBJ2-7	.	.	TGTGCCAGCAGTGTAGTCCGGGAAAGCGAGCAGTACTTC	CASSVVRESEQYF
TRBV5-6	TRBJ1-3	TRBD1	.	TGTGCCAGCAGCTCGGACAGGTCTGGAAACACCATATATTTT	CASSSDRSGNTIYF
TRBV28	TRBJ1-4	.	.	TGTGCCAGCAGTCCAGCGCCGGGACGGAGTAATGAAAAACTGTTTTTT	CASSPAPGRSNEKLFF
TRBV12-1	TRBJ2-4	.	.	TGTGCCAGCAGCCGAACGGGGGGAAACATTCAGTACTTC	CASSRTGGNIQYF
TRBV2	TRBJ1-1	TRBD1	.	TGTGCCAGCAGTGTTGACAGGGGCCTCTATGGGGCTGAAGCTTTCTTT	CASSVDRGLYGAEAFF